This TCR beta chain was retrieved from a study of CD4 T cells in relation to SARS-CoV-2 and coronaviruses. As to this clone: Its matching antigen is unknown.

The unexposed donors gave CD4+ T cells in 2011-2018, prior to COVID-19. Findings and caveats of the study: Approximately 65% of donors had memory CD4+ clonotypes crossrecognizing SARS-CoV-2 and common cold coronavirus spike.

CDR3 length: 13 residues. With V trimmed by 3 bases and J by 5 bases, 2 bases remained unmatched. Germline CDR1 MDHEN, CDR2 SYDVKM. The protocol was immunoSEQ multiplex PCR, while the TCRdb copy is restricted to in-frame clones and leaves out a portion. Of 60,000 to 65,000 clones in the sample, about 94% are singletons; the top ten hold about 0.14%. The chain uses TRBV28 and TRBJ1-2; TRBD1 aligns across 8 bases. The receptor comes from a human donor in good health. The material sequenced was naive CD4+ T cells from PBMCs. Subset reported: naive CD4+ T cells isolated by negative enrichment. The CDR3 nucleotides read TGTGCCAGCAGTTTCCAGGGGGCATATGGCTACACCTTC. Protein: CASSFQGAYGYTF.